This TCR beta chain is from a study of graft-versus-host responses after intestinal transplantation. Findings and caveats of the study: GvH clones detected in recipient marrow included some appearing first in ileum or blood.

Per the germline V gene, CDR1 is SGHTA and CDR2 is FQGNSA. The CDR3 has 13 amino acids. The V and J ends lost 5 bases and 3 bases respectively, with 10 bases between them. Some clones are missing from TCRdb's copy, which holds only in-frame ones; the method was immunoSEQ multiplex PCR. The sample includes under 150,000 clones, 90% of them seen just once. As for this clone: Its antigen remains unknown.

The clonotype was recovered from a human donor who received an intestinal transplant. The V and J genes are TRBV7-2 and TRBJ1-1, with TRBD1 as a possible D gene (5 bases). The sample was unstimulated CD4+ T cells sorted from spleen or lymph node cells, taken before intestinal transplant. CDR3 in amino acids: CASSHDRDTEAFF. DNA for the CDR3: TGTGCCAGCAGCCACGACAGAGACACTGAAGCTTTCTTT.